This T cell receptor beta chain was sequenced during a study of identifying expanded T cells in peripheral blood. The repertoire was sequenced with immunoSEQ multiplex PCR; TCRdb's copy has only in-frame clones and lacks some. Of under 150,000 clones in the sample, approximately 86% are singletons; the top ten hold less than 10%. Looked up from germline, CDR1 is SGHTA and CDR2 is FQGNSA. The CDR3 has 14 residues. Losses at the gene ends were 5 bases for V and 3 bases for J; bases not matched to a gene: 6. Healthy donors had no documented immune events, such as infections, while sampled. This clonotype was sampled from a person aged 18 to 75 in good health. The sequencing sample was made of blood. This chain uses TRBV7-2 with TRBJ2-7, with 8 bases identical to TRBD2. The CDR3 is CASSTSGGGYEQYF. The CDR3 nucleotides read TGTGCCAGCAGCACCTCGGGAGGGGGCTACGAGCAGTACTTC.